Detailed here is one TCR beta chain. The antigen is undetermined. This entry is derived from a study of blood T cells in healthy people across ages. The study's findings and limits: Conclusively comparing naive with antigen-experienced cells was impossible with unsorted PBMCs.

Together with a sample-barcoded 5' primer, a J-beta primer mix was included in a second PCR lasting about 6 to 11 cycles. Carrying 12 random nucleotides, a template-switch adaptor labeled each individual cDNA molecule. Individual samples furnished no less than 2.5 million CDR3-containing paired-end reads apiece. MiXCR, applied by TCRdb to the 5' RACE reads, yields one record per CDR3 protein. The profile covers 1.5 million to 2 million distinct CDR3 sequences, with around half appearing a single time and over 2% taken by the ten largest. The CDR3 covers 18 residues. The V and J ends lost 4 bases and 0 bases, in that order; junction bases with no gene match: 10. CDR1 is SGHRS, CDR2 YFSETQ, per germline.

Sequencing was carried out using blood. This sequence was found in a middle-aged woman in good health. The rearrangement uses TRBV5-1 and TRBJ2-2; 9 bases align to TRBD1. The CDR3 sequence is CASSPGQGPVSNTGELFF. In nucleotides, the CDR3 is TGCGCCAGCAGCCCGGGACAGGGACCCGTTTCGAACACCGGGGAGCTGTTTTTT.